This T cell receptor beta chain was recovered during a study of blood T cell repertoires in COVID-19. Study processing details: How many nucleated cells were present was estimated from reference gene primer amplification. Assay: immunoSEQ multiplex PCR; the TCRdb copy retains only in-frame clones and omits some. Clonal size and the V and J genes are those of that table, whereas D and trimming came from the DNA. The sample yields a few hundred thousand clones, approximately 85% seen once. Input material: peripheral blood. The TCR sequence derives from a woman between 45 and 65 years old with acute or convalescent COVID-19.

The CDR3 DNA reads TGTGCCAGCAGCTTATCGGCGGGAGCATATAATTCACCCCTCCACTTT. Its protein product is CASSLSAGAYNSPLHF. V is TRBV7-3 and J is TRBJ1-6, with D unresolved. Trimming left V 2 bases short and J 4 bases short, with 12 bases between. The CDR3 is made up of 16 amino acids. Germline V gene sequence: CDR1 SGHTA, CDR2 FQGTGA.